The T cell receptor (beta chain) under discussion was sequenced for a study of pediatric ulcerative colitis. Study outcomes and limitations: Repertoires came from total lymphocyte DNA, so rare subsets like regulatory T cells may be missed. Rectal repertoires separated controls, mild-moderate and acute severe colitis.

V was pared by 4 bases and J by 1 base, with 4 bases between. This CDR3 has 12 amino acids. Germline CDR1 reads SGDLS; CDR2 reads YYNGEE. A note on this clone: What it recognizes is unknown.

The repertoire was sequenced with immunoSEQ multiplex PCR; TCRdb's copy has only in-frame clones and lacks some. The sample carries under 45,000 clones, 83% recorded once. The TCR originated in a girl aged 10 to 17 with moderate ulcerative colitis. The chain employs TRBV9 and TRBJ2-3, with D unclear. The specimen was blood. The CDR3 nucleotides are TGTGCCAGCAGCCCTCGCACAGATACGCAGTATTTT. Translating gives CASSPRTDTQYF.